Each of the 13 T cell receptor beta chains below was sequenced from the same sample in a study of beta chain features in type 1 diabetes. Their specific antigens are unknown. Reverse transcription of all isolated RNA meant that expressed TCRB transcripts were sequenced. The method was immunoSEQ multiplex PCR; TCRdb's version includes in-frame clones alone and lacks a portion of them. Of 95,000 to 150,000 clones listed, approximately 16% are singletons. General observations from the study: In every one of the four CD4+ subsets, TCRB CDR3s were moderately but significantly shorter in Type 1 diabetes patients.

What was sequenced was central memory CD4+ T cells from blood. These receptors all come from a man aged 30 to 39 with type 1 diabetes.

V is TRBV5-8 and J is TRBJ2-2; D gene ambiguous. The ends were cut back, 0 bases at V and 2 bases at J, with 8 bases in the middle. This CDR3 has 15 residues. The germline gives CDR1 SGHTS, CDR2 YDEGEE. CDR3 amino acids: CASSLASANTGELFF. Written as DNA, the CDR3 is TGTGCCAGCAGCTTGGCGTCAGCTAACACCGGGGAGCTGTTTTTT.

This clone was detected only a few times. This chain connects TRBV2 to TRBJ2-5; D not resolved. The CDR3 length is 11 residues. The V and J ends lost 6 bases and 5 bases respectively, with 7 bases between them. Per germline, CDR1 SNHLY and CDR2 FYNNEI. In nucleotides, the CDR3 is TGTGCCAGCAGGAGTATGGAGACCCAGTACTTC. It encodes CASRSMETQYF. Full variable domain (remainder filled in from reference TRBV2 and TRBJ2-5): EPEVTQTPSHQVTQMGQEVILRCVPISNHLYFYWYRQILGQKVEFLVSFYNNEISEKSEIFDDQFSVERPDGSNFTLKIRSTKLEDSAMYFCASRSMETQYFGPGTRLLVL.

This clone occurred many times. J is TRBJ2-1 and V is TRBV7-9, with D maybe TRBD2 (5 bases). Trimming pared 2 bases from V and 3 bases from J, leaving 8 bases between. The CDR3 runs to 14 residues. Germline CDR1 and CDR2: SEHNR and FQNEAQ (reference sequence). CDR3 nucleotide sequence: TGTGCCAGCAGCTTAAGACGGGGCTACAATGAGCAGTTCTTC. Amino acids: CASSLRRGYNEQFF.

This clone has more than one count but fewer than ten. This sequence joins TRBV25-1 and TRBJ1-6; no clear D gene. The CDR3 length is 13 residues. V lost 7 bases and J lost 7, with 11 bases in between. CDR1 MGHDK and CDR2 SYGVNS come from the germline V gene. The CDR3 DNA reads TGTGCCAGCACGGGAAGAGCGAATTCACCCCTCCACTTT. Translation: CASTGRANSPLHF.

The chain combines TRBV6-6 with TRBJ1-3, with D unclear. The germline CDR1 and CDR2 sequences are MNHNY and SVGAGI (reference sequence). V lost 3 bases to trimming and J lost 8 bases, with 8 bases between them. The length of the CDR3 is 12 residues. CDR3 residues: CASSYNRDTIYF. In DNA, the CDR3 is TGTGCCAGCAGTTATAACAGAGACACCATATATTTT.

This chain's CDR3 is CAINGQGQETQYF. The CDR3 coding sequence is TGTGCCATTAATGGACAGGGACAAGAGACCCAGTACTTC. The rearrangement joins TRBV10-3 to TRBJ2-5; 8 bases map to TRBD1. The CDR3 consists of 13 residues. Per germline, CDR1 ENHRY and CDR2 SYGVKD. Germline trimming cut 9 bases from V and 2 bases from J; bases unmatched to any gene: 5.

This clone is labeled medium-sized. The gene calls are TRBV2 and TRBJ2-3, with D hard to call. The CDR3 consists of 11 residues. Germline V gene data show CDR1 as SNHLY and CDR2 as FYNNEI. Trimming pared 7 bases from V and 4 bases from J, leaving 6 bases between. The CDR3 DNA is TGTGCCAGCACAACGTCAGATACGCAGTATTTT. Amino acid sequence: CASTTSDTQYF.

There are a few counts of this clone. The same CDR3 can be traced to other DNA sequences in this sample. V is TRBV10-3 and J is TRBJ2-7; D remains unclear. The CDR3 consists of 12 residues. Germline V lookup: CDR1 ENHRY, CDR2 SYGVKD. The V end was cut by 0 bases, the J end by 3 bases, with 3 bases between. CDR3 region: CAISESGYEQYF. DNA of the CDR3: TGTGCCATCAGTGAGTCAGGCTACGAGCAGTACTTC.

This rearrangement joins TRBV11-2 to TRBJ2-5; no clear D. The CDR3 loop spans 12 amino acids. Germline V gives CDR1 SGHAT, CDR2 FQNNGV. Trimming pared 0 bases from V and 14 bases from J, leaving 13 bases between. CDR3 nucleotides: TGTGCCAGCAGCTTAGATCGTGGTGTAGTTTACTTC. The encoded protein is CASSLDRGVVYF.

In this sample, this clone turned up a few times. Since a much larger clone is just one base distant, this may be a read error. The chain combines TRBV4-2 with TRBJ2-2; TRBD2 matches at 8 bases. Trimming at V came to 4 bases and at J to 0 bases, leaving 7 bases not matched to a gene. The CDR3 is made up of 17 amino acids. Germline V gene sequence: CDR1 LGHNA, CDR2 YNFKEQ. CDR3 loop: CASSPEGGLANTGELFF. As DNA, the CDR3 is TGTGCCAGCAGCCCAGAAGGGGGACTAGCGAACACCGGGGAGCTGTTTTTT.

The chain recombines TRBV28 with TRBJ2-7, with D possibly being TRBD2 (7 bases). The CDR3 is 13 residues long. V shed 10 bases and J shed 5 bases, with 18 bases lying between them. Germline V CDR1 and CDR2: MDHEN, SYDVKM. This CDR3 is CATRGGEWDEQYF. DNA for the CDR3: TGTGCCACCAGGGGAGGGGAATGGGACGAGCAGTACTTC.

This sequence joins TRBV9 and TRBJ2-3, with TRBD2 matching over 8 bases. V lost 4 bases, J lost 2 bases, and 6 bases stayed unmatched. Looked up from germline, CDR1 is SGDLS and CDR2 is YYNGEE. The CDR3 loop spans 15 amino acids. This CDR3 reads CASSRLAGNTDTQYF. The DNA for the CDR3 is TGTGCCAGCAGCAGATTAGCGGGAAACACAGATACGCAGTATTTT.

DNA for the CDR3: TGTGCCAGCAGCGTCGGGGGGAGCAGCTCCTACGAGCAGTACTTC. It is translated as CASSVGGSSSYEQYF. The J gene is TRBJ2-7, the V gene TRBV11-3; TRBD2 matches 7 bases. The germline gives CDR1 SGHNT, CDR2 YENEEA. Germline trimming cut 5 bases from V and 0 bases from J; bases unmatched to any gene: 7. The CDR3 loop spans 15 amino acids.